These T cell receptor beta chains were read from a single sample in a study of cytomegalovirus exposure and HLA in healthy donors. TCRdb's copy holds only in-frame clones and misses some; the assay was immunoSEQ multiplex PCR. Here the sample spans roughly 70,000 clones, roughly 96% being singletons. Sequenced input: PBMCs. The receptors stem from a man aged 18 to 29 in good health and CMV-seronegative. The CDR3 runs from the conserved cysteine through the conserved F or W. The D gene is left open where the match is weak. Size values are once, few and many counts, or a class for expanded clones, and some rows have none.

V,J,size,D,DNA,CDR3
TRBV27,TRBJ2-7,-,-,TGTGCCAGCAGAAGGGCAGTCGGAGGGTACGAGCAGTACTTC,CASRRAVGGYEQYF
TRBV9,TRBJ2-3,-,TRBD2,TGTGCCAGCAGCGTAGACGAGGATCTAGCGGGACGCACAGATACGCAGTATTTT,CASSVDEDLAGRTDTQYF
TRBV4-1,TRBJ2-2,once,TRBD1,TGCGCCAGCAGCTTACCCGGGACAGACACCGGGGAGCTGTTTTTT,CASSLPGTDTGELFF
TRBV6-5,TRBJ2-1,-,-,TGTGCCAGCAGTGCCCGGGGAGACAATGAGCAGTTCTTC,CASSARGDNEQFF
TRBV5-8,TRBJ2-4,-,-,TGTGCCAGCAGCTTGGGCAGTACAGCCAAAAACATTCAGTACTTC,CASSLGSTAKNIQYF
TRBV28,TRBJ2-1,-,-,TGTGCCAGCAGTTTATCCACAGGGCCCTACAATGAGCAGTTCTTC,CASSLSTGPYNEQFF
TRBV28,TRBJ1-2,-,-,TGTGCCAGCAGTTCCCAGACAGACTATGGCTACACCTTC,CASSSQTDYGYTF
TRBV27,TRBJ1-6,once,-,TGTGCCAGCAGTTTATCGAGTCAGGGCAATTCACCCCTCCACTTT,CASSLSSQGNSPLHF
TRBV5-6,TRBJ1-4,-,-,TGTGCCAGCAGCCTTATCCCCGGAGGGAATGAAAAACTGTTTTTT,CASSLIPGGNEKLFF
TRBV30,TRBJ1-1,-,-,TGTGCCTGGAGTTCAGGTAGGATGGGGAACACTGAAGCTTTCTTT,CAWSSGRMGNTEAFF
TRBV1,TRBJ1-4,-,-,TGCACCAGCATCCGGGACAGGGACCCTCCTAATGAAAAACTGTTTTTT,CTSIRDRDPPNEKLFF
TRBV5-5,TRBJ2-7,-,-,TGTGCCAGCAGCCCGGGGGCCTACGAGCAGTACTTC,CASSPGAYEQYF
TRBV5-4,TRBJ1-2,once,-,TGTGCCAGCAGCTTGGCAGACCGGGGGTTCTATGGCTACACCTTC,CASSLADRGFYGYTF
TRBV30,TRBJ1-2,-,-,TGTGCCTGGGGGACCCCGGGAGCGGGAAAGTATGGCTACACCTTC,CAWGTPGAGKYGYTF
TRBV7-6,TRBJ1-1,-,-,TGTGCCAGCAGCTTAGATCCTTACACTGAAGCTTTCTTT,CASSLDPYTEAFF
TRBV19,TRBJ1-2,-,-,TGTGCCAGTACCCCCGGGATTTATTGGGGCTACACCTTC,CASTPGIYWGYTF
TRBV11-3,TRBJ2-5,-,-,TGTGCCAGCAGCCGGGTGGAGCAGGAGACCCAGTACTTC,CASSRVEQETQYF
TRBV18,TRBJ2-7,-,TRBD1,TGTGCCAGCTCAACGGGACAGGGTGCCTACGAGCAGTACTTC,CASSTGQGAYEQYF
TRBV13,TRBJ2-1,-,-,TGTGCCAGCAGCTTAGACAGCTCCTACAATGAGCAGTTCTTC,CASSLDSSYNEQFF
TRBV7-9,TRBJ2-5,-,-,TGTGCCAGCAGCTTGTCGGAGGGGGAGACCCAGTACTTC,CASSLSEGETQYF
TRBV5-4,TRBJ2-3,-,-,TGTGCCAGCAGCTTCGGACAGCCACACACAGATACGCAGTATTTT,CASSFGQPHTDTQYF
TRBV19,TRBJ2-4,-,-,TGTGCCAGTAGTATAGGCGGACTCTCCAAAAACATTCAGTACTTC,CASSIGGLSKNIQYF
TRBV5-6,TRBJ1-5,-,TRBD1,TGTGCCAGCAGCTTGAGCGACAGGGACGGTCAGCCCCAGCATTTT,CASSLSDRDGQPQHF
TRBV18,TRBJ2-6,-,-,TGTGCCAGCTCGCCGGACAGTACTGGGGCCAACGTCCTGACTTTC,CASSPDSTGANVLTF
TRBV2,TRBJ2-1,-,TRBD2,TGTGCCAGCAGTGGCCCGACTGCGGGAGGGCGTAATGAGCAGTTCTTC,CASSGPTAGGRNEQFF
TRBV30,TRBJ2-7,-,TRBD1,TGTGCCTGGGCCGGGACAGGCTACGAGCAGTACTTC,CAWAGTGYEQYF
TRBV7-9,TRBJ1-3,-,-,TGTGCCAGCAGCTTAGTAGAGGGAAACACCATATATTTT,CASSLVEGNTIYF
TRBV5-6,TRBJ2-7,-,TRBD2,TGTGCCAGCAGCTTGGTTAGCGGGGGGTACGAGCAGTACTTC,CASSLVSGGYEQYF
TRBV5-6,TRBJ1-5,-,-,TGTGCCAGCAGCCGAGCGTATAGCAATCAGCCCCAGCATTTT,CASSRAYSNQPQHF
TRBV28,TRBJ2-7,-,-,TGTGCCAGCAGTTGGGCCGACTACGAGCAGTACTTC,CASSWADYEQYF
TRBV28,TRBJ2-1,once,TRBD2,TGTGCCAGCGTAAGGACTAGCGGCTCCTACAATGAGCAGTTCTTC,CASVRTSGSYNEQFF
TRBV30,TRBJ2-3,-,TRBD2,TGTGCCTGGAGTGTACGCGGGACTATAATCGTGGATACGCAGTATTTT,CAWSVRGTIIVDTQYF
TRBV4-2,TRBJ2-3,-,-,TGTGCCAGCAGCCAAGATCAATCTAGCGCCACAGATACGCAGTATTTT,CASSQDQSSATDTQYF
TRBV4-2,TRBJ2-7,-,TRBD2,TGTGCCAGCAGCCAAGAATTCGCTAGCGGGACGTCCTACGAGCAGTACTTC,CASSQEFASGTSYEQYF
TRBV5-1,TRBJ2-5,-,-,TGCGCCAGCAGCCAGATACAAGAGACCCAGTACTTC,CASSQIQETQYF
TRBV15,TRBJ1-1,-,TRBD1,TGTGCCACCAGCAAAGGGACAGGGAGAGTGAACACTGAAGCTTTCTTT,CATSKGTGRVNTEAFF
TRBV27,TRBJ1-2,-,TRBD1,TGTGCCAGCAGTCTCTCGGGACAGGGTGGCTATGGCTACACCTTC,CASSLSGQGGYGYTF
TRBV2,TRBJ1-1,-,TRBD1,TGTGCCAGCAGCAGGGGGATGAACACTGAAGCTTTCTTT,CASSRGMNTEAFF
TRBV27,TRBJ1-1,-,-,TGTGCCAGCAGTTCGGCGGTGAACACTGAAGCTTTCTTT,CASSSAVNTEAFF